This TCR beta chain was profiled in a study of cytomegalovirus exposure and HLA in healthy donors. General observations from the study: Presence/absence analyses assumed roughly uniform sequencing depth across donors, which may not hold. The likely origin of a cluster of highly shared sequence variants was a sequencing artifact.

On this clone: Its antigen is still unknown.

CDR3 length: 11 amino acids. V shed 5 bases, J shed 7 bases, and the junction held 2 bases outside the gene matches. CDR1 and CDR2 from the germline V gene are DFQATT and SNEGSKA (reference sequence). This PCR relied on a set of 60 Vbeta primers and 13 Jbeta primers. Profiled with immunoSEQ multiplex PCR; TCRdb holds only in-frame clones, not every one. The top ten clones hold roughly 3.1% of a sample with some 150,000 clones, roughly 82% of them seen once. The clonotype was recovered from a man aged 18 to 30 in good health and CMV-seropositive. V usage is TRBV20-1 and J usage is TRBJ1-5, with 7 bases that match TRBD1. Sequencing input: PBMCs. The chain's CDR3 is CSARQGQPQHF. CDR3 nucleotide sequence: TGCAGTGCTCGACAGGGCCAGCCCCAGCATTTT.